This T cell receptor (beta chain) is from a study of blood T cell repertoires in COVID-19. Method: immunoSEQ multiplex PCR; TCRdb's copy keeps in-frame clones and lacks some. The data hold approximately 210,000 clones, with roughly four fifths observed a single time. The CDR3 is 14 amino acids. The germline V gene encodes CDR1 SQVTM and CDR2 ANQGSEA. V dropped 3 bases and J dropped 4 bases, with 15 bases sitting between them. Source material: peripheral blood. The chain couples TRBV29-1 to TRBJ1-2; D possibly corresponds to TRBD1 (6 bases). The TCR sequence derives from a woman at least 80 years old with COVID-19, enrolled during active disease. For the CDR3, the DNA is TGCAGCGTTGATGAGGGGGGAGGGAGCTATGGCTACACCTTC. Its translation is CSVDEGGGSYGYTF. The full variable domain, completed using reference TRBV29-1 and TRBJ1-2, is SAVISQKPSRDICQRGTSLTIQCQVDSQVTMMFWYRQQPGQSLTLIATANQGSEATYESGFVIDKFPISRPNLTFSTLTVSNMSPEDSSIYLCSVDEGGGSYGYTFGSGTRLTVV.